This TCR beta chain comes out of a study of blood T cell repertoires in COVID-19. At the level of the study: T cells, B-cell-depleted T cells, or PBMCs provided the cDNA or gDNA that served as material.

The CDR3 is 12 amino acids. Unmatched junction bases numbered 1, after V lost 5 bases and J lost 3 bases. Germline V lookup: CDR1 MDHEN, CDR2 SYDVKM. Donors in Cohort 3 who had recovered were those with two negative PCRs, healthcare professional clearance, or resolution of their symptoms. This clone was recorded once. TCRdb's table, derived via immunoSEQ multiplex PCR, lists solely in-frame clones and lacks some. The profile shows about 140,000 clones, around 73% of them singletons. Sequencing was performed on PBMCs or T cells enriched from blood (not recorded which). This chain connects TRBV28 to TRBJ2-7; 7 bases fit TRBD2. The receptor's source is a woman aged 45-65 years who had recovered from COVID-19. The CDR3 is CASSPSGYEQYF. CDR3 sequence (DNA): TGTGCCAGCAGTCCTAGCGGCTACGAGCAGTACTTC.